The entry below describes one T cell receptor (beta chain). The data derive from a study of CD8 T cells in Susac syndrome. Random hexamers were used to reverse transcribe about 0.5 to 1 ug of RNA. TCRdb redid the calling of the immunoSEQ multiplex PCR reads with MiXCR, one entry per CDR3 protein. The sample has 69,000 or so distinct CDR3 sequences; approximately 96% are singletons. Sequencing of TCR beta was performed on blood CD8+ and CD4+ T cells. The CD8+ and CD4+ T cells were negatively isolated, with the TEMRA cells enriched by FACS. Germline V lookup: CDR1 LGHDT, CDR2 YNNKEL (reference sequence). The length of the CDR3 is 13 residues. V dropped 0 bases and J dropped 6 bases, with 8 bases sitting between them.

The sample was CD8+ T cells from PBMCs. The chain has TRBV3-1 and TRBJ1-1; maybe TRBD1 (5 bases). The receptor was derived from a human donor with multiple sclerosis. For the CDR3, the DNA is TGTGCCAGCAGCCAAGAAAGGGGCGCTGAAGCTTTCTTT. Encoded protein: CASSQERGAEAFF.